These T cell receptor beta chains were read from a single sample in a study of blood T cells in healthy people across ages. One entry per CDR3 protein results from TCRdb running MiXCR on the 5' RACE reads. This table has fewer than 800,000 distinct CDR3 sequences, less than 40% appearing once. The sample taken for sequencing was blood. All receptors come from a woman of 80 years or more in good health. Both conserved end residues are part of each CDR3. D genes are given only for firm matches. Clone size is given for some rows only: seen once, a few or many times, or a class if the clone is expanded.

TRBV5-1,.,.,15,TRBJ2-5,TGCGCCAGCAGCTTGGTAGCGGTCACCCAAGAGACCCAGTACTTC,CASSLVAVTQETQYF
TRBV20-1,.,many,13,TRBJ2-7,TGCAGTGCTGGCGGGACGTCTCCCTACGAGCAGTACTTC,CSAGGTSPYEQYF
TRBV7-9,.,.,15,TRBJ2-3,TGTGCCAGCAGCCAAACAGCAGGGCTCACAGATACGCAGTATTTT,CASSQTAGLTDTQYF
TRBV30,.,many,14,TRBJ1-5,TGTGCCTGGAGCCAGTCGTATAGCAATCAGCCCCAGCATTTT,CAWSQSYSNQPQHF
TRBV29-1,TRBD1,.,14,TRBJ2-3,TGCAGCGTTTCGACAGGGCGTAGCACAGATACGCAGTATTTT,CSVSTGRSTDTQYF
TRBV7-9,TRBD2,many,16,TRBJ2-7,TGTGCCAGCAGCTCTTCCTCTAGCGGAAGCTCCTACGAGCAGTACTTC,CASSSSSSGSSYEQYF
TRBV29-1,TRBD1,.,13,TRBJ2-3,TGCAGCGTCCGACAGGGGGGCACAGATACGCAGTATTTT,CSVRQGGTDTQYF
TRBV5-1,TRBD1,many,15,TRBJ2-1,TGCGCCAGCAGCTTGGGGACAGGGGAAAACAATGAGCAGTTCTTC,CASSLGTGENNEQFF
TRBV3-1,.,few,15,TRBJ1-2,TGTGCCAGCAGCCAAGGGGGTACTTCGACGTATGGCTACACCTTC,CASSQGGTSTYGYTF
TRBV4-2,.,many,13,TRBJ1-2,TGTGCCAGCAGCTCTACCAGGGCTGGGGGCTACACCTTC,CASSSTRAGGYTF
TRBV7-9,.,many,14,TRBJ2-5,TGTGCCAGCAGCTTAGTGTCACCAGCGGAGACCCAGTACTTC,CASSLVSPAETQYF
TRBV30,TRBD1,few,12,TRBJ1-1,TGTGCCTGGAGTGTACGGGACAGGGAAACTTTCTTT,CAWSVRDRETFF
TRBV9,.,many,14,TRBJ2-7,TGTGCCAGCAGCGTAGGGGGAGCGGGTTACGAGCAGTACTTC,CASSVGGAGYEQYF
TRBV20-1,.,many,14,TRBJ1-5,TGCAGTGCTAGAGGCACAGGGATGGCTCAGCCCCAGCATTTT,CSARGTGMAQPQHF
TRBV5-5,.,many,15,TRBJ2-3,TGTGCCAGCAGAGGCCATACCCTTAGCACAGATACGCAGTATTTT,CASRGHTLSTDTQYF
TRBV4-3,.,many,14,TRBJ1-4,TGCGCCAGCAGCCAAGACCCCCTCAATGAAAAACTGTTTTTT,CASSQDPLNEKLFF
TRBV6-1,.,.,12,TRBJ1-1,TGTGCCAGCAGTGAACCCCTTACCAAGGGTTTCTTT,CASSEPLTKGFF
TRBV20-1,TRBD1,many,18,TRBJ2-1,TGCAGTGCTAGAGACCCTAGGACAGGCCGAGGCTCCTACAATGAGCAGTTCTTC,CSARDPRTGRGSYNEQFF
TRBV9,.,.,15,TRBJ1-1,TGTGCCAGCAGCGTAGGGCAGGCCGCGAACACTGAAGCTTTCTTT,CASSVGQAANTEAFF
TRBV20-1,.,many,11,TRBJ2-5,TGCAGTGCTGGATACACTGGGACCCAGTACTTC,CSAGYTGTQYF
TRBV4-2,TRBD1,many,18,TRBJ2-3,TGTGCCAGCAGCCAAAATCCAGCGGCACAGGGGACGGGCGATACGCAGTATTTT,CASSQNPAAQGTGDTQYF
TRBV5-1,TRBD2,.,13,TRBJ2-3,TGCGCCAGCAGCTTGACTAGCGGGGATACACGGTATTTT,CASSLTSGDTRYF
TRBV5-1,.,many,15,TRBJ2-7,TGCGCCAGCAGCTTGGGTGGCAGGGGAGGCTACGAGCAGTACTTC,CASSLGGRGGYEQYF
TRBV6-2/TRBV6-3,TRBD1,many,19,TRBJ2-5,TGTGCCAGCAGCCCGGGCCGGGACAGGGCTCCCCTTTACCAAGAGACCCAGTACTTC,CASSPGRDRAPLYQETQYF
TRBV20-1,.,.,15,TRBJ1-4,TGCAGTGCTAGTCGCCCGGACAGAGCAAATGAAAAACTGTTTTTT,CSASRPDRANEKLFF
TRBV20-1,TRBD2,.,16,TRBJ2-5,TGCAGTGCTAGAGGTCTAGCGGGGGGATGGGGAGAGACCCAGTACTTC,CSARGLAGGWGETQYF
TRBV5-1,TRBD2,few,16,TRBJ2-1,TGCGCCAGCAGCTTGGTGGCTAGCGGGGGGGCAGGTGAGCAGTTCTTC,CASSLVASGGAGEQFF
TRBV7-2,.,many,12,TRBJ1-4,TGTGCCAGCAGCCCGACGGGAGGAAAACTGTTTTTT,CASSPTGGKLFF